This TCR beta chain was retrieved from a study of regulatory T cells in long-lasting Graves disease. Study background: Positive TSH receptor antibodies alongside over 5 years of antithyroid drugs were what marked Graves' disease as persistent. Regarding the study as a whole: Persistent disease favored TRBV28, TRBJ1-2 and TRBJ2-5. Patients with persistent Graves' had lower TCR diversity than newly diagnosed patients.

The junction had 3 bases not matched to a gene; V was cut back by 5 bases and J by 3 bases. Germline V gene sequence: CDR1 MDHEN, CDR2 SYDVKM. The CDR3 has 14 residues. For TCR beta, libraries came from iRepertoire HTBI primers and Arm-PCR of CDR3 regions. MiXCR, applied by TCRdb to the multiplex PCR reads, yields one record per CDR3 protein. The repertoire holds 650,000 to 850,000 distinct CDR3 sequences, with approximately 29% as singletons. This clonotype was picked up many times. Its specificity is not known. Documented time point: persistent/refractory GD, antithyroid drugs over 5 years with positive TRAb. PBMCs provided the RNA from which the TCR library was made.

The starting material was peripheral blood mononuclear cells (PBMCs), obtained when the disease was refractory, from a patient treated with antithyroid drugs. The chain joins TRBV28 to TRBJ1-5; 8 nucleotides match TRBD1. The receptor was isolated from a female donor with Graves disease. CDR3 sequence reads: CASSPTGANQPQHF. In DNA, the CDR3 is TGTGCCAGCAGTCCGACAGGGGCCAATCAGCCCCAGCATTTT.